Shown below are 3 T cell receptor beta chains from a single sample sequenced in a study of blood T cell repertoires in COVID-19. Sequencing used immunoSEQ multiplex PCR; TCRdb keeps in-frame clones, though not all of them. The table has about 94,000 clones, 80% seen once. Sequenced: peripheral blood. These receptors were collected from a human donor in a cohort sampled during active COVID-19.

The chain joins TRBV20-1 to TRBJ2-7; no definite D call. CDR3 length: 11 residues. V lost 3 bases to trimming and J lost 2 bases, with 5 bases between them. Germline loops: CDR1 DFQATT, CDR2 SNEGSKA (reference sequence). CDR3 loop: CSARSPYEQYF. The CDR3 DNA is TGCAGTGCTAGGAGCCCCTACGAGCAGTACTTC.

This chain links TRBV7-5 with TRBJ1-1. TRBV7-5 is labeled a pseudogene. This CDR3 has 15 residues. CDR3 sequence (DNA): TGTGTCAATCCACGAGCGGGCACCCGAGGCACTGAAGCTTTCTTT. Translation gives CVNPRAGTRGTEAFF.

V usage is TRBV29-1 and J usage is TRBJ2-1; TRBD2 is a possible D gene (6 bases). The CDR3 is 12 residues long. The ends were cut back, 8 bases at V and 0 bases at J, with 8 bases in the middle. Germline CDR1 SQVTM, CDR2 ANQGSEA. In DNA, the CDR3 is TGCAGCACCGGGAGCTCCTACAATGAGCAGTTCTTC. Its protein is CSTGSSYNEQFF.